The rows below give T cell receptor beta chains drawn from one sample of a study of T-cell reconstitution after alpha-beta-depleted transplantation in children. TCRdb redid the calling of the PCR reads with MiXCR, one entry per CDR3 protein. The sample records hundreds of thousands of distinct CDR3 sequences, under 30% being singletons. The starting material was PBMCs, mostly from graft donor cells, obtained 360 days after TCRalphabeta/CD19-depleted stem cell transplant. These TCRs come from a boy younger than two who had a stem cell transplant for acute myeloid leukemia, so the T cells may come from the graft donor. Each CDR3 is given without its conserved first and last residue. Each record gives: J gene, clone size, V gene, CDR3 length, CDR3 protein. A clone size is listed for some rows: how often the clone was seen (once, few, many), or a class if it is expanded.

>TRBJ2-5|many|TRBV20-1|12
SASSGTRQETQY
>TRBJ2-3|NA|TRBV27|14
ASSLSTGPYTDTQY
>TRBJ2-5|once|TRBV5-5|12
ASSLPTPQETQY
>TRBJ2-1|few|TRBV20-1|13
SANAYSHEYNEQF
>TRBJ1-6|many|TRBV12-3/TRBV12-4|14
ASSFFGTGYNSPLH
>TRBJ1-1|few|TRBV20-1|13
SASSNPGGNTEAF
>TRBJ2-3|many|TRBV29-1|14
SVDARQGAWEDTQY
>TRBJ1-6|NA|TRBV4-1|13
ASSQVGTVDSPLH
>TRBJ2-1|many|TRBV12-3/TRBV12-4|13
ASSQPGVPGDEQF
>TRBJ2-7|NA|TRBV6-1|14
ASSKRGTGSSYEQY
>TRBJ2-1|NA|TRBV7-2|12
ASSPHRGSGEQF
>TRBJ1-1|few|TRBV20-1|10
SAGWTGEGAF
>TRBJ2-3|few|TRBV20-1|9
SAPDRDTQY
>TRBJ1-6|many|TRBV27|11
ASSWTGDSPLH
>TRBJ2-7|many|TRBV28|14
ASSFPGLAGAYEQY
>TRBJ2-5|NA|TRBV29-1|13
SVEDGGAGPRAQY
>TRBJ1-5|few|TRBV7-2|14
ASSLARGASNQPQH
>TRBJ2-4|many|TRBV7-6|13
ASSPPIVAKNIQY
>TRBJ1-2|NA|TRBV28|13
ASTPSIGPFVGYT
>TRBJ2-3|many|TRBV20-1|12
SASAGGSTDTQY
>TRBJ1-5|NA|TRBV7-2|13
ASSLTVYSNQPQH
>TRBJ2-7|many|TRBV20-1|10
SARGRSYEQY
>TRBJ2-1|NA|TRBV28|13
ASSAPTGALDEQF
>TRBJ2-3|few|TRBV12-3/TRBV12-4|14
ASSPVGTYSTDTQY
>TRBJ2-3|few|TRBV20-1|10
SARSPPDTQY